These T cell receptor beta chains were read from a single sample in a study of blood T cell dynamics during melanoma immunotherapy. The data were produced by immunoSEQ multiplex PCR, yet TCRdb's version contains in-frame clones alone and is incomplete. Of around 10,000 clones listed, roughly 81% are singletons. Sequenced here: blood, sampled from a patient treated with checkpoint blockade. Receptors originate from a human donor with melanoma. Both conserved end residues are part of each CDR3. D genes are given only for firm matches. Rows may omit the clone size; those that give it use once, few, many or a size class.

abundance: .
j_gene: TRBJ2-5
d_gene: TRBD1
v_gene: TRBV6-5
CDR3aa: CASRRDRGETQYF
CDR3nt: TGTGCCAGCAGACGGGACAGGGGGGAGACCCAGTACTTC

abundance: few
j_gene: TRBJ1-2
d_gene: TRBD1
v_gene: TRBV5-6
CDR3aa: CASSWDRGNYGYTF
CDR3nt: TGTGCCAGCAGCTGGGACAGGGGGAACTATGGCTACACCTTC

abundance: .
j_gene: TRBJ2-1
d_gene: .
v_gene: TRBV29-1
CDR3aa: CSIDGKTYNEQFF
CDR3nt: TGCAGCATTGACGGCAAGACCTACAATGAGCAGTTCTTC

abundance: .
j_gene: TRBJ2-7
d_gene: .
v_gene: TRBV5-4
CDR3aa: CASSLEQEDEQYF
CDR3nt: TGTGCCAGCAGCTTGGAACAGGAGGACGAGCAGTACTTC

abundance: .
j_gene: TRBJ2-5
d_gene: TRBD2
v_gene: TRBV7-2
CDR3aa: CASSLHGGAFQETQYF
CDR3nt: TGTGCCAGCAGCTTACACGGGGGGGCCTTTCAAGAGACCCAGTACTTC

abundance: .
j_gene: TRBJ1-2
d_gene: .
v_gene: TRBV7-1
CDR3aa: CASSRLGERNSNYGYTF
CDR3nt: TGTGCCAGCAGCCGCCTCGGGGAGCGAAACTCAAACTATGGCTACACCTTC

abundance: .
j_gene: TRBJ2-7
d_gene: .
v_gene: TRBV14
CDR3aa: CASSQGPLRMKYF
CDR3nt: TGTGCCAGCAGCCAAGGACCCCTGAGGATGAAGTACTTC

abundance: .
j_gene: TRBJ2-6
d_gene: .
v_gene: TRBV14
CDR3aa: CASSQEVRASGANVLTF
CDR3nt: TGTGCCAGCAGCCAAGAGGTTAGGGCCTCTGGGGCCAACGTCCTGACTTTC

abundance: .
j_gene: TRBJ2-3
d_gene: TRBD2
v_gene: TRBV6-1
CDR3aa: CASSALAGGTDTQYF
CDR3nt: TGTGCCAGCAGTGCCTTAGCGGGGGGGACAGATACGCAGTATTTT

abundance: .
j_gene: TRBJ2-3
d_gene: .
v_gene: TRBV9
CDR3aa: CASSLSLPSTDTQYF
CDR3nt: TGTGCCAGCAGCCTCAGCCTTCCGAGCACAGATACGCAGTATTTT

abundance: .
j_gene: TRBJ2-5
d_gene: .
v_gene: TRBV20-1
CDR3aa: CSAPRQETQYF
CDR3nt: TGCAGTGCCCCGCGGCAGGAGACCCAGTACTTC

abundance: .
j_gene: TRBJ1-1
d_gene: .
v_gene: TRBV28
CDR3aa: CASSLDSRTEAFF
CDR3nt: TGTGCCAGCAGTTTAGACAGTCGCACTGAAGCTTTCTTT

abundance: .
j_gene: TRBJ1-1
d_gene: .
v_gene: TRBV4-3
CDR3aa: CASSQQGAEAFF
CDR3nt: TGCGCCAGCAGCCAACAGGGTGCTGAAGCTTTCTTT

abundance: .
j_gene: TRBJ2-1
d_gene: TRBD1
v_gene: TRBV12-5
CDR3aa: CASGPGQGYNEQFF
CDR3nt: TGTGCTAGTGGTCCCGGACAGGGCTACAATGAGCAGTTCTTC

abundance: few
j_gene: TRBJ2-3
d_gene: TRBD2
v_gene: TRBV12-5
CDR3aa: CASARSGGRADTQYF
CDR3nt: TGTGCTAGCGCTCGTAGCGGGGGGCGGGCAGATACGCAGTATTTT

abundance: .
j_gene: TRBJ1-6
d_gene: .
v_gene: TRBV5-1
CDR3aa: CASSWGSPNSPLHF
CDR3nt: TGCGCCAGCAGCTGGGGCAGTCCCAATTCACCCCTCCACTTT

abundance: .
j_gene: TRBJ2-7
d_gene: TRBD2
v_gene: TRBV6-6
CDR3aa: CASSPGGSLSYEQYF
CDR3nt: TGTGCCAGCAGCCCGGGAGGGTCCCTCTCCTACGAGCAGTACTTC

abundance: .
j_gene: TRBJ1-3
d_gene: TRBD1
v_gene: TRBV9
CDR3aa: CASSGTGGALRNTIYF
CDR3nt: TGTGCCAGCAGCGGGACAGGGGGGGCTCTGAGAAACACCATATATTTT

abundance: .
j_gene: TRBJ1-5
d_gene: .
v_gene: TRBV6-6
CDR3aa: CASRIDRDQPQHF
CDR3nt: TGTGCCAGCAGGATCGATAGGGATCAGCCCCAGCATTTT

abundance: .
j_gene: TRBJ1-6
d_gene: TRBD1
v_gene: TRBV6-5
CDR3aa: CASSPGTGPRALHF
CDR3nt: TGTGCCAGCAGCCCCGGGACAGGCCCAAGGGCCCTCCACTTT

abundance: .
j_gene: TRBJ1-5
d_gene: .
v_gene: TRBV4-2
CDR3aa: CASSHLISGTPSNQPQHF
CDR3nt: TGTGCCAGCAGCCACCTAATTTCCGGGACACCAAGCAATCAGCCCCAGCATTTT

abundance: .
j_gene: TRBJ2-4
d_gene: TRBD2
v_gene: TRBV19
CDR3aa: CASSYELAGGPSKNIQYF
CDR3nt: TGTGCCAGTAGCTACGAACTAGCGGGGGGCCCATCCAAAAACATTCAGTACTTC

abundance: .
j_gene: TRBJ2-7
d_gene: TRBD1
v_gene: TRBV27
CDR3aa: CASRGQGETYEQYF
CDR3nt: TGTGCCAGCAGGGGACAGGGAGAGACCTACGAGCAGTACTTC

abundance: .
j_gene: TRBJ1-6
d_gene: .
v_gene: TRBV5-1
CDR3aa: CASSLGDGNSPLHF
CDR3nt: TGCGCCAGCAGCTTGGGAGACGGGAATTCACCCCTCCACTTT

abundance: .
j_gene: TRBJ2-7
d_gene: TRBD1
v_gene: TRBV6-5
CDR3aa: CASSNGGTGSYEQYF
CDR3nt: TGTGCCAGCAGCAACGGCGGGACAGGGAGTTACGAGCAGTACTTC

abundance: once
j_gene: TRBJ2-2
d_gene: .
v_gene: TRBV7-2
CDR3aa: CASSLGLINTGELFF
CDR3nt: TGTGCCAGCAGCCTCGGACTCATTAACACCGGGGAGCTGTTTTTT

abundance: .
j_gene: TRBJ2-2
d_gene: .
v_gene: TRBV6-4
CDR3aa: CASSEAATGELFF
CDR3nt: TGTGCCAGCAGTGAGGCAGCCACCGGGGAGCTGTTTTTT

abundance: .
j_gene: TRBJ2-1
d_gene: .
v_gene: TRBV7-3
CDR3aa: CASSLARGYEQFF
CDR3nt: TGTGCCAGCAGCCTTGCCCGGGGCTATGAGCAGTTCTTC

abundance: .
j_gene: TRBJ2-5
d_gene: .
v_gene: TRBV5-1
CDR3aa: CASSLSGGTQETQYF
CDR3nt: TGCGCCAGCAGCTTGTCCGGGGGAACCCAAGAGACCCAGTACTTC

abundance: .
j_gene: TRBJ1-2
d_gene: .
v_gene: TRBV5-8
CDR3aa: CASSRTGVGYGYTF
CDR3nt: TGTGCCAGCAGCCGTACAGGCGTCGGGTATGGCTACACCTTC

abundance: .
j_gene: TRBJ2-7
d_gene: .
v_gene: TRBV25-1
CDR3aa: CASSAQGRDEQYF
CDR3nt: TGTGCCAGCAGTGCTCAGGGACGCGACGAGCAGTACTTC

abundance: .
j_gene: TRBJ1-6
d_gene: .
v_gene: TRBV7-9
CDR3aa: CASSGGSGYNSPLHF
CDR3nt: TGTGCCAGCAGCGGGGGTAGCGGCTATAATTCACCCCTCCACTTT

abundance: .
j_gene: TRBJ1-4
d_gene: .
v_gene: TRBV7-8
CDR3aa: CASSLAYQNEKLFF
CDR3nt: TGTGCCAGCAGCTTAGCTTACCAAAATGAAAAACTGTTTTTT

abundance: .
j_gene: TRBJ2-7
d_gene: TRBD1
v_gene: TRBV12-5
CDR3aa: CASGLVLDGQGAREQYF
CDR3nt: TGTGCTAGTGGTTTGGTACTGGACGGACAGGGGGCCCGGGAGCAGTACTTC

abundance: .
j_gene: TRBJ2-2
d_gene: .
v_gene: TRBV28
CDR3aa: CASSPDRSWTGELFF
CDR3nt: TGTGCCAGCAGTCCGGACAGATCTTGGACCGGGGAGCTGTTTTTT

abundance: .
j_gene: TRBJ2-2
d_gene: TRBD1
v_gene: TRBV4-1
CDR3aa: CASRPIGQGNTGELFF
CDR3nt: TGCGCCAGCAGACCGATCGGACAGGGTAACACCGGGGAGCTGTTTTTT

abundance: .
j_gene: TRBJ1-2
d_gene: TRBD1
v_gene: TRBV11-3
CDR3aa: CASSPDREYGYTF
CDR3nt: TGTGCCAGCAGCCCGGACAGGGAGTATGGCTACACCTTC

abundance: .
j_gene: TRBJ2-3
d_gene: .
v_gene: TRBV5-6
CDR3aa: CASSPLVGGGLVGTDTQYF
CDR3nt: TGTGCCAGCAGCCCCCTAGTTGGGGGGGGGCTGGTGGGCACAGATACGCAGTATTTT

abundance: .
j_gene: TRBJ2-3
d_gene: .
v_gene: TRBV9
CDR3aa: CASSYNRNRVFTDTQYF
CDR3nt: TGTGCCAGCAGCTACAATAGAAACAGGGTTTTCACAGATACGCAGTATTTT

abundance: .
j_gene: TRBJ2-3
d_gene: .
v_gene: TRBV11-3
CDR3aa: CASSQGRRGDTQYF
CDR3nt: TGTGCCAGCAGCCAAGGGAGGAGGGGCGATACGCAGTATTTT

abundance: .
j_gene: TRBJ2-5
d_gene: .
v_gene: TRBV27
CDR3aa: CASSPLGVGQETQYF
CDR3nt: TGTGCCAGCAGTCCCCTCGGAGTGGGGCAAGAGACCCAGTACTTC

abundance: .
j_gene: TRBJ1-1
d_gene: TRBD1
v_gene: TRBV7-2
CDR3aa: CASSFSTGTTEAFF
CDR3nt: TGTGCCAGCAGCTTTTCGACAGGGACCACTGAAGCTTTCTTT

abundance: once
j_gene: TRBJ1-1
d_gene: .
v_gene: TRBV4-3
CDR3aa: CASSFGTEAFF
CDR3nt: TGCGCCAGCAGTTTTGGAACTGAAGCTTTCTTT

abundance: .
j_gene: TRBJ2-3
d_gene: .
v_gene: TRBV28
CDR3aa: CASSFLVEGKNRDTQYF
CDR3nt: TGTGCCAGCAGTTTTTTGGTAGAAGGGAAAAACCGAGATACGCAGTATTTT

abundance: .
j_gene: TRBJ1-2
d_gene: .
v_gene: TRBV30
CDR3aa: CAWSSAGGSLYGYTF
CDR3nt: TGTGCCTGGAGCTCGGCCGGGGGCTCGTTATATGGCTACACCTTC

abundance: .
j_gene: TRBJ1-2
d_gene: .
v_gene: TRBV10-2
CDR3aa: CASSDPTGQVDYGYTF
CDR3nt: TGCGCCAGCAGTGACCCGACAGGTCAGGTGGATTATGGCTACACCTTC

abundance: .
j_gene: TRBJ2-7
d_gene: .
v_gene: TRBV19
CDR3aa: CASSISRGPYEQYF
CDR3nt: TGTGCCAGTAGTATTAGTAGGGGACCCTACGAGCAGTACTTC

abundance: .
j_gene: TRBJ1-4
d_gene: .
v_gene: TRBV7-2
CDR3aa: CASSSGFGEKLFF
CDR3nt: TGTGCCAGCAGCTCAGGGTTTGGTGAAAAACTGTTTTTT

abundance: .
j_gene: TRBJ1-4
d_gene: .
v_gene: TRBV4-1
CDR3aa: CASSPRRDTLEGEKLFF
CDR3nt: TGCGCCAGCAGCCCCCGCAGGGATACCCTTGAGGGCGAAAAACTGTTTTTT

abundance: few
j_gene: TRBJ1-6
d_gene: TRBD1
v_gene: TRBV2
CDR3aa: CASRGQGNSPLHF
CDR3nt: TGTGCCAGCAGGGGACAGGGGAATTCACCCCTCCACTTT

abundance: once
j_gene: TRBJ2-3
d_gene: .
v_gene: TRBV5-6
CDR3aa: CASSLGSVTQYF
CDR3nt: TGTGCCAGCAGCTTAGGGTCGGTGACGCAGTATTTT

abundance: .
j_gene: TRBJ1-1
d_gene: .
v_gene: TRBV19
CDR3aa: CASSIRRDTEAFF
CDR3nt: TGTGCCAGTAGTATCAGGCGGGACACTGAAGCTTTCTTT